The source of this T cell receptor (beta chain) is a study of shared clonotypes between healthy human individuals. Study-level points and caveats: Rarefaction revealed incomplete sorted-subset sequencing despite large depth.

Terminally differentiated effector memory CD45RA+ cells were left out of the naive CD8 fraction, which was CD45RO-negative and positively selected for CCR7. Healthy HIV-negative adults with no recent acute infections or vaccinations were recruited as donors. This clone was seen just once. The antigen is unknown. The DNA is omitted, as the CDR3 cannot be located on it reliably, and the CDR3 follows TCRdb's listing. The germline gives CDR1 SGHDN, CDR2 FVKESK. The CDR3 totals 14 residues, both ends included. Original processing methods: Sequence data from immunoSEQ were junction-only and lacked quality scores; consequently, filtering differed. Sequencing was performed with immunoSEQ multiplex PCR; in TCRdb, only in-frame clones are kept and a portion is missing. Clone size and V and J calls were adopted from that table, with D and trimming inferred from the DNA. The table includes around 600,000 clones, approximately 95% detected once.

The specimen was naive CD8+ T cells sorted from blood. The rearrangement joins TRBV14 to TRBJ2-7; the table's TRBD2 call for D was not verified on the DNA. The receptor's source is a woman in her 30s in good health. CDR3 sequence: CASSFGSGSYEQYF.